This entry describes one T cell receptor (beta chain). Everyone who took part was 18 to 89 years old, and they came from about two dozen US areas. Assignments of participants to cohorts depended upon their own reported clinical history. Original processing methods: Researchers report that nucleated cell counts were estimated from reference gene primer amplification. The method was immunoSEQ multiplex PCR; TCRdb's version includes in-frame clones alone and lacks a portion of them. For V, J and clone size, that table is used; D and trimming come from the DNA. The sample gives about 300,000 clones, roughly 85% of which show up once; more than 2% is in the top ten. This sample is part of a study of blood T cell repertoires in COVID-19. Study in general: Researchers got acute and convalescent COVID-19 samples from the United States, Italy and Spain.

This CDR3 is 16 amino acids long. Germline V gene data show CDR1 as LGHNA and CDR2 as YNFKEQ. J lost 8 bases, V lost 0 bases, and 5 bases had no gene match. The chain uses TRBV4-2 and TRBJ2-4; 12 nucleotides align to TRBD2. Material for sequencing was PBMCs or T cells enriched from blood (not recorded which). The sequence was collected from a man aged 25-40 years who had recovered from COVID-19. CDR3 nucleotide sequence: TGTGCCAGCAGCCAAGATCCTAGCGGGGGGGCGGACATTCAGTACTTC. Its translation: CASSQDPSGGADIQYF.